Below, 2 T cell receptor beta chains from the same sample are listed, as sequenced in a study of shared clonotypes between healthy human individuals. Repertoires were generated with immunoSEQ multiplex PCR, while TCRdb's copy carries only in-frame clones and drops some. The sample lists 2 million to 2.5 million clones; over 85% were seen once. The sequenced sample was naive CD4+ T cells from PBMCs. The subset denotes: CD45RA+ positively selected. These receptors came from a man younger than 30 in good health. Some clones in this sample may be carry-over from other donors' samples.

The CDR3 loop reads CAIRGTSGSPTGPDTQYF. The CDR3 DNA reads TGTGCCATCAGGGGGACTAGCGGGAGCCCGACCGGCCCAGATACGCAGTATTTT. The chain has TRBV10-3 and TRBJ2-3; 14 bases fit TRBD2. The germline V gene has CDR1 ENHRY and CDR2 SYGVKD. This CDR3 has 18 residues. The trim removed 6 bases at V and 4 bases at J, leaving 12 bases unmatched.

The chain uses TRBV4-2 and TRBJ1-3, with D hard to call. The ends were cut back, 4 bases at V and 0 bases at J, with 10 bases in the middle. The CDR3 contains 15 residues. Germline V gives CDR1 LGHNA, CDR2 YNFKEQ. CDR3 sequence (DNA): TGTGCCAGCAGCCCGAGCAGGAACTCTGGAAACACCATATATTTT. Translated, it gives CASSPSRNSGNTIYF.